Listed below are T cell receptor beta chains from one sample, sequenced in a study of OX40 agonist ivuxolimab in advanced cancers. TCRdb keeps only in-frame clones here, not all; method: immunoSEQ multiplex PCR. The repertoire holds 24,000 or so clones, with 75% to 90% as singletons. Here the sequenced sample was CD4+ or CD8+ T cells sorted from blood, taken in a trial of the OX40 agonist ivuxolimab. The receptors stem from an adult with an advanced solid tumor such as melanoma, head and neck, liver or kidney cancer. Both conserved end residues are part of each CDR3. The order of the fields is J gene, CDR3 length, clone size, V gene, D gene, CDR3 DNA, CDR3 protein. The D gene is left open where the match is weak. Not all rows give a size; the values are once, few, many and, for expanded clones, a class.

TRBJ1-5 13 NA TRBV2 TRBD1 TGTGCCAGCACGGCCCAGGGGGGGCAGCCCCAGCATTTT CASTAQGGQPQHF
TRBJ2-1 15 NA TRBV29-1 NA TGCAGCGTCCGGGAAGCGGGCCTCTCCTACAATGAGCAGTTCTTC CSVREAGLSYNEQFF
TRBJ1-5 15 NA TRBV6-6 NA TGTGCCAGCAAAGACATAATGAATAGCAATCAGCCCCAGCATTTT CASKDIMNSNQPQHF
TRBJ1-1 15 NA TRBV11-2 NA TGTGCCAGCAGCTTAGTGGCAGCCCCTTGGACTGAAGCTTTCTTT CASSLVAAPWTEAFF
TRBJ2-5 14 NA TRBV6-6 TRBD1 TGTGCCAGCACCTCTGGACAGGGGACAGAGACCCAGTACTTC CASTSGQGTETQYF
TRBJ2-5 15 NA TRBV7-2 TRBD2 TGTGCCAGCAGCTTCCGAGCGGGAGTAGGGGAGACCCAGTACTTC CASSFRAGVGETQYF
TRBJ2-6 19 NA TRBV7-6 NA TGTGCCAGCAACCCTGGACTGGCCCAACAGGGTTCTGGGGCCAACGTCCTGACTTTC CASNPGLAQQGSGANVLTF
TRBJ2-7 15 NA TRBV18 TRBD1 TGTGCCAGCTCACCGGACAGGGGACACCACTACGAGCAGTACTTC CASSPDRGHHYEQYF
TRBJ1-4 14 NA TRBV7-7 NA TGTGCTAGCAGCTCGGGGACTGGCAATGAAAAACTGTTTTTT CASSSGTGNEKLFF
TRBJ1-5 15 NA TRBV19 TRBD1 TGTGCCAGTATCAAAACAGGGGGCGGGCTTCAGCCCCAGCATTTT CASIKTGGGLQPQHF
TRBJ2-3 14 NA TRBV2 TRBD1 TGTGCCAGCAGTGGACAGGGACCAATGGATACGCAGTATTTT CASSGQGPMDTQYF
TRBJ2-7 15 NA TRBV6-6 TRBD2 TGTGCCAGCCATATAGCGGGGGTGGAGGCCTACGAGCAGTACTTC CASHIAGVEAYEQYF
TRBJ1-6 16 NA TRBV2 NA TGTGCCAGCAGTGAAACCGGTGGCCTCAGGAATTCACCCCTCCACTTT CASSETGGLRNSPLHF
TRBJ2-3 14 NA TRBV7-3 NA TGTGCCAGCAGCTTACGGGTGGGGGCAGATACGCAGTATTTT CASSLRVGADTQYF
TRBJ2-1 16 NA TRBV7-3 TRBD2 TGTGCCAGCAGCTTAAACGCGGGAGGGCCTCGAGCCGAGCAGTTCTTC CASSLNAGGPRAEQFF
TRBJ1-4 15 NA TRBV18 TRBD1 TGTGCCAGCTCACCAGGAGGGGGCGGGGATGAAAAACTGTTTTTT CASSPGGGGDEKLFF
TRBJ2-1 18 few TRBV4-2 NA TGTGCCAGCAGCCAGGCCCTCGACAGGTGCGGCTCCTACAATGAGCAGTTCTTC CASSQALDRCGSYNEQFF
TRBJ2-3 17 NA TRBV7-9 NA TGTGCCAGCAGCTTATTATGGGGGCGGAAGGAGGCAGATACGCAGTATTTT CASSLLWGRKEADTQYF
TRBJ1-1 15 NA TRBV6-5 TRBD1 TGTGCCAGCAGTTACACAGACAGGGGGCGGACTGAAGCTTTCTTT CASSYTDRGRTEAFF
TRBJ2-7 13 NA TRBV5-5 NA TGTGCCAGCAGCTTGGGGAGGGAATACGAGCAGTACTTC CASSLGREYEQYF
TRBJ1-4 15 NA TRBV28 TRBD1 TGTGCCAGCAGCCGACCGGGACAGGTGAACGAAAAACTGTTTTTT CASSRPGQVNEKLFF
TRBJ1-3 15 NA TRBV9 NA TGTGCCAGCAGCGTACAGGGTCGCTCTGGAAACACCATATATTTT CASSVQGRSGNTIYF
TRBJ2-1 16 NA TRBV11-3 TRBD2 TGTGCCAGCAGCTTGACGGGAGGGACGTCCTACAATGAGCAGTTCTTC CASSLTGGTSYNEQFF
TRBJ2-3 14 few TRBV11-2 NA TGTGCCAGCAGCTTAGACTCATACACAACTACGCAGTATTTT CASSLDSYTTTQYF
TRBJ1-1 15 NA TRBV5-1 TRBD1 TGCGCCAGCAGCCTAGAGACAGGGGCAAACACTGAAGCTTTCTTT CASSLETGANTEAFF
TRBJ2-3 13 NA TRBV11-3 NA TGTGCCAGCAGCTTAGTTGACACAGATACGCAGTATTTT CASSLVDTDTQYF
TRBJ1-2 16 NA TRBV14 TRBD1 TGTGCCAGCAGCCAATCGCCCGGACAGGGTGACTATGGCTACACCTTC CASSQSPGQGDYGYTF
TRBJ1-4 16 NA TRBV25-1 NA TGTGCCAGCAGACCCCCAGGCAGCACCAATAATGAAAAACTGTTTTTT CASRPPGSTNNEKLFF
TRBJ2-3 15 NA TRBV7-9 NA TGTGCCAGCACAAGGATGGTTGGCGTGGCAGATACGCAGTATTTT CASTRMVGVADTQYF
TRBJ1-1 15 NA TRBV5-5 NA TGTGCCAGCAGCTTGGACGTGACACGGAACACTGAAGCTTTCTTT CASSLDVTRNTEAFF
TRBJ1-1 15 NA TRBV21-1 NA TGTGCCAGCAGCAAGGACAATAGAACGAACACTGAAGCTTTCTTT CASSKDNRTNTEAFF
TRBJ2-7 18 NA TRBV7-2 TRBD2 TGTGCCAGCAGCTTACGGGTTTGGCTAGCGGGGGGCGTGGGAAAGCAGTACTTC CASSLRVWLAGGVGKQYF
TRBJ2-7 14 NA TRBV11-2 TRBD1 TGTGCCAGCACCCTCAACAGGGGTTCCTACGAGCAGTACTTC CASTLNRGSYEQYF
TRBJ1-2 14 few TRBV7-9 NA TGTGCCAGCAGCCCTCTGAGCAAGGCCTATGGCTACACCTTC CASSPLSKAYGYTF
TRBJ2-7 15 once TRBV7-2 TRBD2 TGTGCCAGCAGCGCCGTGGTGGGAGGGCCCTACGAGCAGTACTTC CASSAVVGGPYEQYF
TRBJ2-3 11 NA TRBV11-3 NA TGTGCCAGCAGCTTACTGGATACGCAGTATTTT CASSLLDTQYF
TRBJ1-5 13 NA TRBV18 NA TGTGCCAGCTCACCCAGTATCAATCAGCCCCAGCATTTT CASSPSINQPQHF
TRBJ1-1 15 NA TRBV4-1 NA TGCGCCAGCAGCCAAGAGCCCCAAGGGGTCACTGAAGCTTTCTTT CASSQEPQGVTEAFF
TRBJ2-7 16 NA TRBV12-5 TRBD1 TGTGCTAGTGGTTTGAACGCCGGGACAGGGGCCTACGAGCAGTACTTC CASGLNAGTGAYEQYF
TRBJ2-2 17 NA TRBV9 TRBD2 TGTGCCAGCAGTTTAACTCCTAGCGGGAGGGCCCTCGGGGAGCTGTTTTTT CASSLTPSGRALGELFF
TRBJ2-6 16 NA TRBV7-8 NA TGTGCCAGCAGCCCGGGACAAGTCTCTGGGGCCAACGTCCTGACTTTC CASSPGQVSGANVLTF
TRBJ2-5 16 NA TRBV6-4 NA TGTGCCAGCAGTGACTCGGAAAGAATCGCCGAAGAGACCCAGTACTTC CASSDSERIAEETQYF
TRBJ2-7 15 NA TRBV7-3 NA TGTGCCAGCAGCCCAGGGGGGACTAAGACTCCCAGGCAGTACTTC CASSPGGTKTPRQYF
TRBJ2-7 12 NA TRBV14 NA TGTGCCAGCAGCCAAGATCGGGGCGAGCAGTACTTC CASSQDRGEQYF
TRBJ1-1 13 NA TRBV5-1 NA TGCGCCAGCAGCTTGGACGGGGGCACTGAAGCTTTCTTT CASSLDGGTEAFF
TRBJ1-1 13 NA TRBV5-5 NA TGTGCCAGCAGCCTTCAGGGGAACACTGAAGCTTTCTTT CASSLQGNTEAFF
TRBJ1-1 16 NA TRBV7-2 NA TGTGCCAGCAGCTTCCCGGAGGGCGGGACGAACACTGAAGCTTTCTTT CASSFPEGGTNTEAFF
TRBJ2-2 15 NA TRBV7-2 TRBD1 TGTGCCAGCAAAATCGACAGGGGGCATGCCGGGGAGCTGTTTTTT CASKIDRGHAGELFF
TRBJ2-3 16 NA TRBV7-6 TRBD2 TGTGCCAGCAGCTTATATTCCGCTAGCGGCCCAGATACGCAGTATTTT CASSLYSASGPDTQYF
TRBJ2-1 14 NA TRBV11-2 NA TGTGCCAGCAGCTTCCGGGACTCAACCGAGGAGCAGTTCTTC CASSFRDSTEEQFF
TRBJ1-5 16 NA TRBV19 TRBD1 TGTGCCAGTAGTATAGGAGGGACAGGGTATAATCAGCCCCAGCATTTT CASSIGGTGYNQPQHF
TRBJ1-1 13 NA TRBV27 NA TGTGCCAGCAGTGCCCAGGCGAACACTGAAGCTTTCTTT CASSAQANTEAFF
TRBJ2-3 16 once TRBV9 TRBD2 TGTGCCAGCAGCGCCGCAGGCGGGGGAAACACAGATACGCAGTATTTT CASSAAGGGNTDTQYF
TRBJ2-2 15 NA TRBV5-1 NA TGCGCCAGCAGCTTCGAGACGAGCTACACCGGGGAGCTGTTTTTT CASSFETSYTGELFF
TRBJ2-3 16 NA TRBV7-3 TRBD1 TGTGCCAGCAGCCCCACGCCCCGACAGGGCCCAGATACGCAGTATTTT CASSPTPRQGPDTQYF
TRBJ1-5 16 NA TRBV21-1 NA TGTGCCAGCAGCAAAGAACAGGGGGAGATCAATCAGCCCCAGCATTTT CASSKEQGEINQPQHF
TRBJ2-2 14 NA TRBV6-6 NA TGTGCCAGTACGGCGGGCTCGATCACCGGGGAGCTGTTTTTT CASTAGSITGELFF
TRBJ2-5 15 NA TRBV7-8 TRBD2 TGTGCCAGCAGCCACGGACTAGCACGGCAAGAGACCCAGTACTTC CASSHGLARQETQYF
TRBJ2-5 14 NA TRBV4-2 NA TGTGCCAGCAGCGCCGGGGGAGTGGGAGAGACCCAGTACTTC CASSAGGVGETQYF
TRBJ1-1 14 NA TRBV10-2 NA TGCGCCAGCGGGTTTGGGGGTAGGGACACTGAAGCTTTCTTT CASGFGGRDTEAFF